This T cell receptor (beta chain) was identified during a study of radiation and T cells in renal cell carcinoma. Broader study findings: From baseline, blood top tumor clonotypes peaked at 2 weeks post-radiation.

Time point here: baseline pretreatment blood. Treatment denoted: 15 Gy SBRT to primary tumor, nephrectomy 4 weeks later. Clear cell pathology was present in this patient's renal cell carcinoma. Method: immunoSEQ multiplex PCR; TCRdb's copy keeps in-frame clones and lacks some. The sample holds 130,000 to 150,000 clones, 88% seen once. The J segment lost 5 bases and the V segment lost 3 bases, leaving 0 bases of the junction unmatched. Germline V gives CDR1 SGHRS, CDR2 YFSETQ. The CDR3 contains 13 residues. Only one count was recorded for this clone. Its antigen remains unknown. This receptor was taken from a woman aged 65 to 85 with renal cell carcinoma. The rearrangement links TRBV5-1 to TRBJ1-5, with TRBD1 matching over 9 bases. The specimen was blood, collected from a patient whose treatment included radiotherapy and nephrectomy. CDR3 sequence: CASSWTGDQPQHF. In nucleotides, the CDR3 is TGCGCCAGCAGCTGGACAGGGGATCAGCCCCAGCATTTT.